The clone carrying this T cell receptor (beta chain) has only a few counts. Its matching antigen is unknown. The data were taken from a study of blood T cells in healthy people across ages. Whole-study context: About one barcoded beta molecule per two T cells came from capture by template switching.

Study results and caveats: The study regarded diversity estimates from one million T cells as underestimates.

Healthy Caucasian individuals from Russia aged about 6 to 90 served as donors. This CDR3 region has 15 residues. CDR1 is MNHEY, CDR2 SMNVEV, per germline (reference sequence). V gave up 2 bases and J gave up 4 bases, with 12 bases separating them. Using a J-beta primer mix together with a sample-barcoded 5' primer, a second PCR was run for roughly 7 to 12 cycles. Each CDR3 protein is one row after TCRdb ran MiXCR on the 5' RACE reads. The repertoire holds hundreds of thousands of distinct CDR3 sequences, roughly 25% seen once, with 9.4% in the top ten. These data were also filed under a second study, of T cells of mothers and their children. That paper states: Slightly higher, non-significant overlap characterized related mother-child pairs relative to unrelated pairs.

This TCR was recovered from a boy between 10 and 17 years old in good health. The J gene is TRBJ2-4, the V gene TRBV27, with D possibly matching TRBD2 (5 bases). The material sequenced was blood. The CDR3 sequence is CASSLPTWEKNIQYF. CDR3 bases: TGTGCCAGCAGTTTACCGACCTGGGAGAAAAACATTCAGTACTTC.